In its sample, the clone carrying this T cell receptor (beta chain) was seen once. Its antigen is undetermined. This record comes from a study of cytotoxic CD8 clonotypes in ibrutinib-treated CLL. About the research overall: Each sample contained, on average, roughly 280,000 productive templates and tens of thousands of productive rearrangements. Study observations and caveats: Higher circulating CD8+ T-cell counts strongly accompanied higher baseline clonality, above age-matched healthy donors.

The data were produced by immunoSEQ multiplex PCR, yet TCRdb's version contains in-frame clones alone and is incomplete. The sample holds 250,000 to 350,000 clones, roughly 76% seen once. The CDR3 is 12 amino acids. The germline gives CDR1 KGHSH, CDR2 LQKENI. Deletions cut 1 base from V and 10 bases from J, with 8 bases between. This clonotype was obtained from a human donor with chronic lymphocytic leukemia. The rearrangement links TRBV18 to TRBJ2-1; D remains ambiguous. The material was PBMCs, obtained at disease progression, from a patient treated with ibrutinib. In nucleotides, the CDR3 is TGTGCCAGCTCACCACTCATCAGGGAGCAGTTCTTC. Translating it yields CASSPLIREQFF.